This TCR beta chain was profiled in a study of vaccination effects on CD4 cells after COVID-19. The CDR3 is 15 amino acids. Germline V gene lookup returns CDR1 KGHDR and CDR2 SFDVKD. V trimming: 5 bases; J trimming: 7 bases; junction bases outside the gene matches: 10. Antigen-specific CD4+ T cells were expanded (with viral peptide pools) by the ViraFEST assay ahead of sequencing. Scientists isolated CD4+ T cells after an approximately 9-day culture period ended. The person had PCR-confirmed SARS-CoV-2 infection between March and December 2020. In the cultures, half the medium was exchanged for IL-2 medium on days 3 and 7. Measured with immunoSEQ multiplex PCR; TCRdb has only the in-frame clones, and not every one. Here the sample spans around 28,000 clones, about three quarters being singletons. This clone has just one count. The antigen is not known. Study-wide findings and caveats: Late post-vaccination, clones induced by infection and those induced by vaccine underwent marked clonal contraction. Few convalescent patients and no early post-infection timepoints were included in the study.

The chain uses TRBV24-1 and TRBJ2-1; 7 bases agree with TRBD2. The sequenced sample was CD4+ T cells from PBMCs cultured with HCoV-NL63 spike peptides, obtained before COVID-19 vaccination. The sequence was obtained from a human donor who had a prior SARS-CoV-2 infection. Here the CDR3 DNA reads TGTGCCACCAGTGCGGCTAGCGGAGCGGGTAATGAGCAGTTCTTC. Translated, it gives CATSAASGAGNEQFF.